This section outlines one T cell receptor beta chain sequence together with its context. The target antigen is unknown. The length of the CDR3 is 14 residues. CDR1 and CDR2 from the germline V gene are SEHNR and FQNEAQ (reference sequence). The ends lost 5 bases at V and 2 bases at J; junction bases unmatched: 3. Only in-frame clones appear in the TCRdb table, and some are missing; sequencing was by immunoSEQ multiplex PCR. The table lists around 24,000 clones, 84% of them singletons. The record originates from a study of T cell clonotyping in hematopoietic cell transplantation. Study background: Recipient samples before transplant were obtained post-cytoreduction.

General observations from the study: Without cell sorting, CD4 versus CD8 contributions remain unresolved. Few recipient clonotypes overlapped donors; over 97% were de novo at given depth.

The time point was: recipient sample about 28 days before transplant, after cytoreduction. V is TRBV7-9 and J is TRBJ1-3; TRBD1 matches 7 bases. The TCR sequence derives from a woman between 55 and 75 years old with acute myeloid leukemia. Some clones in this sample may be carry-over from other donors' samples. The sequencing used peripheral blood mononuclear cells, collected before stem cell transplant. CDR3 DNA: TGTGCCAGCAGCCCCGACAGGGCTGGAAACACCATATATTTT. Translating gives CASSPDRAGNTIYF.